This T cell receptor beta chain was captured in a study of blood T cell repertoires in COVID-19. Study information: Samples taken during acute and convalescent COVID-19 were collected in the United States, Italy and Spain. In each case, the material was cDNA or gDNA derived from T cells, B-cell-depleted T cells, or PBMCs.

V gave up 0 bases and J gave up 2 bases, with 13 bases separating them. This CDR3 has 16 residues. The germline V gene encodes CDR1 MNHNY and CDR2 SVGAGI (reference sequence). In the authors' methods: Estimated nucleated cell counts came from reference gene primer amplification. TCRdb's table, derived via immunoSEQ multiplex PCR, lists solely in-frame clones and lacks some. The V and J calls and the clone size are those of that table, but D and trimming were determined from the DNA. The sample yields about 180,000 clones, over 60% seen once. The TCR comes from an older woman with acute or convalescent COVID-19. This chain uses TRBV6-6 with TRBJ2-5, with D maybe TRBD1 (6 bases). The specimen sequenced was peripheral blood. DNA of the CDR3: TGTGCCAGCAGTTACTCGATAGGGGGAACGCAAGAGACCCAGTACTTC. Translating it yields CASSYSIGGTQETQYF.